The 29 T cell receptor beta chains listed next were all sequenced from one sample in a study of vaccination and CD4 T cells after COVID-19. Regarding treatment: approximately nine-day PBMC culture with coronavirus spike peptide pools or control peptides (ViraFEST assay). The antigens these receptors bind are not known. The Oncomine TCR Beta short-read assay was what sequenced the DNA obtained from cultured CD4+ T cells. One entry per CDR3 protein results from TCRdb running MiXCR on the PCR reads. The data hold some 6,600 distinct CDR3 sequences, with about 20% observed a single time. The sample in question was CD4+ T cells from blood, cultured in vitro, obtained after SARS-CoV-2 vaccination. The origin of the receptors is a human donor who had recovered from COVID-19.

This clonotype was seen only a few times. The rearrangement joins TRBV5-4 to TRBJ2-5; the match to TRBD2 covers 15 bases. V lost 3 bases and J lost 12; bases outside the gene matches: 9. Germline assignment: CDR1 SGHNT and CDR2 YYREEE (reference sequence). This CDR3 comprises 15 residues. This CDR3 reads CASSWGLAGGGVEYF. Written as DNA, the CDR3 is TGTGCCAGCAGCTGGGGACTAGCGGGGGGCGGGGTTGAGTACTTC.

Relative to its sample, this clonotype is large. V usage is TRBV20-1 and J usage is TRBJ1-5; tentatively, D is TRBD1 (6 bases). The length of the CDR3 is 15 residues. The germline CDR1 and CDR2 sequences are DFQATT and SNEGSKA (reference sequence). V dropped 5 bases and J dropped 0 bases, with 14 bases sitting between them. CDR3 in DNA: TGCAGTGCTGGGGGGGGCGCTTATAGCAATCAGCCCCAGCATTTT. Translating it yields CSAGGGAYSNQPQHF.

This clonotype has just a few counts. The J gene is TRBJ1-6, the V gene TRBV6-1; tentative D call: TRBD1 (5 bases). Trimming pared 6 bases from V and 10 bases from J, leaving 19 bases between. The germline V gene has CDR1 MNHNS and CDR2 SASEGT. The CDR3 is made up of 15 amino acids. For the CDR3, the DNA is TGTGCCAGCAGCCTCCCATCAGGGTTTTACTCACCCCTCCACTTT. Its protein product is CASSLPSGFYSPLHF.

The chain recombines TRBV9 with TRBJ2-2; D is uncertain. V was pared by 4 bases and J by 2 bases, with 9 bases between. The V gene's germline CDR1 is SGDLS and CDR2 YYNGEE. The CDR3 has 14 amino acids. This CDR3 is CASSYGRNTGELFF. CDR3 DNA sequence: TGTGCCAGCAGCTATGGACGTAACACCGGGGAGCTGTTTTTT. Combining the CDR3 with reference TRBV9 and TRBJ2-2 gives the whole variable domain DSGVTQTPKHLITATGQRVTLRCSPRSGDLSVYWYQQSLDQGLQFLIQYYNGEERAKGNILERFSAQQFPDLHSELNLSSLELGDSALYFCASSYGRNTGELFFGEGSRLTVL.

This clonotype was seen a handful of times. This chain's CDR3 is CASSQDLRTGDYGYTF. The CDR3 DNA sequence: TGTGCCAGCAGCCAAGACCTAAGGACAGGGGACTATGGCTACACCTTC. The chain is built from TRBV4-2 and TRBJ1-2; 9 bases fit TRBD1. The V and J ends lost 0 bases and 3 bases, in that order; junction bases with no gene match: 5. The CDR3 consists of 16 residues. Germline CDR1 LGHNA, CDR2 YNFKEQ.

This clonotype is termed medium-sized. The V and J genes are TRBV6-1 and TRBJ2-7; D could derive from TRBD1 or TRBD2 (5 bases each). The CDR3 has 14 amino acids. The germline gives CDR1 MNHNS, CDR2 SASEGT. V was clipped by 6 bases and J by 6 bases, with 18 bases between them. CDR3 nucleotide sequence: TGTGCCAGCAGCCGGGACCGGACGATGCTCGAGCAGTACTTC. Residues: CASSRDRTMLEQYF.

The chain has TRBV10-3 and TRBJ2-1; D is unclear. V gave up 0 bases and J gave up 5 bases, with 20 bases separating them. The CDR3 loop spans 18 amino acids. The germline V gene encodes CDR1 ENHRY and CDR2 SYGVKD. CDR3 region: CAISESMVSLTLNNEQFF. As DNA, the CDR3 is TGTGCCATCAGTGAGTCGATGGTTTCCCTCACTCTCAACAATGAGCAGTTCTTC.

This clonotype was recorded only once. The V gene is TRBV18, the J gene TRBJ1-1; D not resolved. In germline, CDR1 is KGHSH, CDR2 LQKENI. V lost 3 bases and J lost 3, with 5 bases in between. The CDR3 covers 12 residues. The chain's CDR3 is CASSPYHTEAFF. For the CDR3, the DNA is TGTGCCAGCTCACCGTATCACACTGAAGCTTTCTTT.

The CDR3 bases are TGTGCCAGCAGGACCGAGAAAGGCTATGGCTACACCTTC. Translation gives CASRTEKGYGYTF. This chain connects TRBV11-3 to TRBJ1-2, with unresolved D. Trimming pared 6 bases from V and 4 bases from J, leaving 12 bases between. This CDR3 spans 13 amino acids. Germline V gene lookup returns CDR1 SGHNT and CDR2 YENEEA.

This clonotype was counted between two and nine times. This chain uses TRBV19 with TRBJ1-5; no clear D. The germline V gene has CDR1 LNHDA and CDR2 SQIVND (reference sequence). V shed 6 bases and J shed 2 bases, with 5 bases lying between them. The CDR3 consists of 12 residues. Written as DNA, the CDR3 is TGTGCCAGTAGGACCGGCAATCAGCCCCAGCATTTT. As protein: CASRTGNQPQHF.

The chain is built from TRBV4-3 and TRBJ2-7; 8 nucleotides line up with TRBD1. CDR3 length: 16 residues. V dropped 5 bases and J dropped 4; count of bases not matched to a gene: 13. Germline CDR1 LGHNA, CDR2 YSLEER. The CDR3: CASSNIGQGGKYEQYF. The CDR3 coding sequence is TGCGCCAGCAGCAATATCGGACAGGGCGGCAAGTACGAGCAGTACTTC.

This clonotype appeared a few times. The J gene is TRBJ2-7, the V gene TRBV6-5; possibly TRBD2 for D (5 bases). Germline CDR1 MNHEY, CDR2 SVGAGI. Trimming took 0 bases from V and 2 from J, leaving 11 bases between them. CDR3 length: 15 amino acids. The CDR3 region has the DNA TGTGCCAGCAGTTACTCCTTGCCGGGAACCTACGAGCAGTACTTC. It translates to CASSYSLPGTYEQYF.

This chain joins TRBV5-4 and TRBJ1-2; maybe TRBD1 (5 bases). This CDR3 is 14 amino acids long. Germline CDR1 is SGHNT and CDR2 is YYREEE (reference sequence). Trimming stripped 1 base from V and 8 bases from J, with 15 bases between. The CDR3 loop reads CASSLPGRGLGYTF. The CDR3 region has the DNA TGTGCCAGCAGCTTGCCGGGACGGGGATTAGGCTACACCTTC.

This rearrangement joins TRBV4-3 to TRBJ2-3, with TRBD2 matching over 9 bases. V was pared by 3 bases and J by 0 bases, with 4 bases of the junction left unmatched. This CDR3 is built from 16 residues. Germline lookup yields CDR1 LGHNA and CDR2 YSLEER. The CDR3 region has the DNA TGCGCCAGCAGCCACCGACTAGCGGAGAGCACAGATACGCAGTATTTT. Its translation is CASSHRLAESTDTQYF.

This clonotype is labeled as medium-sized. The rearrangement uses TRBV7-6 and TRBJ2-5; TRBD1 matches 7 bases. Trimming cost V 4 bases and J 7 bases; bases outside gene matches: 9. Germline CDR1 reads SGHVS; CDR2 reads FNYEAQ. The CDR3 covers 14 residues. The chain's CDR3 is CASSSRQGLPTQYF. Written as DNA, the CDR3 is TGTGCCAGCAGCTCTAGACAGGGCCTACCGACCCAGTACTTC.

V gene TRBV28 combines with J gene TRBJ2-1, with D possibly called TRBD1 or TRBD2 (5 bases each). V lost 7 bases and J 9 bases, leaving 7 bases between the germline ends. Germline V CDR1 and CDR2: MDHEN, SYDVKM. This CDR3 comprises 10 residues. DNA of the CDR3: TGTGCCAGCACGGGACGTGAGCAGTTCTTC. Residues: CASTGREQFF.

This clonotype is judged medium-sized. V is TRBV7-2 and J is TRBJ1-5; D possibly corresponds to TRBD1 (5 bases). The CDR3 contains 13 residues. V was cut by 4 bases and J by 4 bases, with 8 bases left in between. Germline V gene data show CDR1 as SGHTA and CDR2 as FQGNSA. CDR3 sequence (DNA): TGTGCCAGCAGCTCCCGGGGGAATCAGCCCCAGCATTTT. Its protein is CASSSRGNQPQHF.

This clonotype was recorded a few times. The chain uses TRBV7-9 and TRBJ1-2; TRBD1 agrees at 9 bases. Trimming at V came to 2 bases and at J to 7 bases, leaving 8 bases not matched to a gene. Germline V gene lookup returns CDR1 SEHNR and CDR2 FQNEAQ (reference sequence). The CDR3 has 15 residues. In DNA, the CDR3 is TGTGCCAGCAGCTTATCAGGGACAGGGTCTTTTGGCTACACCTTC. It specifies CASSLSGTGSFGYTF.

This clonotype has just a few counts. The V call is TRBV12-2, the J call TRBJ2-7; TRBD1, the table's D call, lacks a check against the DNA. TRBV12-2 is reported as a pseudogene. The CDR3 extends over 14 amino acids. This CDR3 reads CASRCRAGLYEQYF. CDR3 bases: TGTGCAAGTCGCTGCCGGGCCGGGCTCTACGAGCAGTACTTC.

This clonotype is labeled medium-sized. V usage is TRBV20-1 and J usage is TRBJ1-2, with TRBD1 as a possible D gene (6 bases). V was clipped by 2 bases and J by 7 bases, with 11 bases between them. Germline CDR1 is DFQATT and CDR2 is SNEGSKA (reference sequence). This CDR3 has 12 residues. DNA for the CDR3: TGCAGTGCTAGATTGGGGGCGGGTGGCTACACCTTC. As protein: CSARLGAGGYTF.

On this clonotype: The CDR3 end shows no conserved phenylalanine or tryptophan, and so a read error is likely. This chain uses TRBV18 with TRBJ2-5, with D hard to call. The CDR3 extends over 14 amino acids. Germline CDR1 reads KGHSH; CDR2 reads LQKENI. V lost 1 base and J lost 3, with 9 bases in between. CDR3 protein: CASSPLIREETQYY. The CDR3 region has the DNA TGTGCCAGCTCACCACTGATTAGGGAAGAGACCCAGTACTAC.

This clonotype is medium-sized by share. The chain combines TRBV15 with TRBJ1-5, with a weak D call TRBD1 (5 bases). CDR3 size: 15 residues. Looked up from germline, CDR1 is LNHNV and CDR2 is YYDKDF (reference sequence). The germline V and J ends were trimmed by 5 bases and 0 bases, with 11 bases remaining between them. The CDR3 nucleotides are TGTGCCACCAGCTTTCAGGGAGGTAGCAATCAGCCCCAGCATTTT. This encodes CATSFQGGSNQPQHF.

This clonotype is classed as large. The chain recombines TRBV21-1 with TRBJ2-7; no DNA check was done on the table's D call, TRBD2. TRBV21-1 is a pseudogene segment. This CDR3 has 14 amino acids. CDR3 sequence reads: CASSNSGSLAEQYF. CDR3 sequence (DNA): TGTGCCAGCAGCAATAGCGGGAGCCTCGCCGAGCAGTACTTC.

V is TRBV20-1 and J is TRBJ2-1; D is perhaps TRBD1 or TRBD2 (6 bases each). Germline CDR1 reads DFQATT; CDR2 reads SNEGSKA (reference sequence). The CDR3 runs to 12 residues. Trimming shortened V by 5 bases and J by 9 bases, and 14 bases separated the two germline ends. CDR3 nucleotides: TGCAGTGCTCCCCGCGAGGGGGGTGAGCAGTTCTTC. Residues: CSAPREGGEQFF.

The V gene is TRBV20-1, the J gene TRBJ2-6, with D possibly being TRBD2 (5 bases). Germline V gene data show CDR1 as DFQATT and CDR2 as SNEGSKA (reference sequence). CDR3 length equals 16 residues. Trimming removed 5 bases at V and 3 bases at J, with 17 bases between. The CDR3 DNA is TGCAGTGCTCAGACGGCTAGCCTCTTTGGGGCCAACGTCCTGACTTTC. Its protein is CSAQTASLFGANVLTF.

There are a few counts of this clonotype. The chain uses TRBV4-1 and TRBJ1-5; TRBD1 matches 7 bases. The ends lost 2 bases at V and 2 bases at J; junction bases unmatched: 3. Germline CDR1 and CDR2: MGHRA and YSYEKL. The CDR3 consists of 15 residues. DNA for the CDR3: TGCGCCAGCAGCCAAACCGGACAGGGCAATCAGCCCCAGCATTTT. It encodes CASSQTGQGNQPQHF.

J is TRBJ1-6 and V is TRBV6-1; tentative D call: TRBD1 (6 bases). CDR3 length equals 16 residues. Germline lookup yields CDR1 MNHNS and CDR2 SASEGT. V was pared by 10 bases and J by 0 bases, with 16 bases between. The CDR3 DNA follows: TGTGCCAACACCCGGGGGGCGACCTCCTATAATTCACCCCTCCACTTT. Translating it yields CANTRGATSYNSPLHF.

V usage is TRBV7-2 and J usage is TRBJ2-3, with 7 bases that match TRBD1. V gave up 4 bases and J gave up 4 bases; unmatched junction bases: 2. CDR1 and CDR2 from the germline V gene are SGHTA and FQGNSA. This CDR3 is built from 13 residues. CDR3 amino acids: CASSSQGADTQYF. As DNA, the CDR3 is TGTGCCAGCAGCTCTCAGGGGGCAGATACGCAGTATTTT.

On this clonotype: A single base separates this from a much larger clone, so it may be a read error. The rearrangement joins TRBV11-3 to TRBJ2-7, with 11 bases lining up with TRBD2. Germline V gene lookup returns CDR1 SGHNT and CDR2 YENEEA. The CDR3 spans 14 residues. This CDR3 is CASSSSGRPNEQCF. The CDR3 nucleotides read TGTGCCAGCAGCTCTAGCGGGAGGCCAAACGAGCAGTGCTTC.